This TCR beta chain was documented in a study of OX40 agonist ivuxolimab in advanced cancers. About the study: Ivuxolimab doses were 0.01, 0.1, 0.3, 1.5, 3 or 10 mg/kg every 2 weeks.

This table comes from immunoSEQ multiplex PCR, and its TCRdb copy is limited to in-frame clones, with some not included. The repertoire holds approximately 47,000 clones, with almost 90% as singletons. Per the germline V gene, CDR1 is SGDLS and CDR2 is YYNGEE. The V and J ends lost 3 bases and 5 bases respectively, with 14 bases between them. This CDR3 comprises 15 residues. This chain links TRBV9 with TRBJ2-2, with D possibly matching TRBD2 (6 bases). Here the sequenced sample was CD4+ or CD8+ T cells sorted from blood, taken in a trial of the OX40 agonist ivuxolimab. This TCR derives from an adult with an advanced solid tumor such as melanoma, head and neck, liver or kidney cancer. In DNA form, the CDR3 reads TGTGCCAGCAGCGAATCCGGGGGACTGACCGGGGAGCTGTTTTTT. Its protein is CASSESGGLTGELFF.